This T cell receptor (beta chain) appears in the sequencing data of a study of cytomegalovirus exposure and HLA in healthy donors. Primers included in the PCR were 60 Vbeta and 13 Jbeta primers. Measured with immunoSEQ multiplex PCR; TCRdb has only the in-frame clones, and not every one. The sample holds about 130,000 clones, approximately 80% seen once. CDR1 and CDR2 (germline): KGHSH, LQKENI. The CDR3 has 15 residues. Germline trimming cut 3 bases from V and 2 bases from J; bases unmatched to any gene: 2. Sequencing was performed on PBMCs. The rearrangement links TRBV18 to TRBJ1-3, with TRBD1 identical over 9 bases. The receptor was derived from a man under 40 in good health and CMV-seronegative. The CDR3: CASSPRTGAGNTIYF. In DNA, the CDR3 is TGTGCCAGCTCACCCAGGACAGGGGCTGGAAACACCATATATTTT.